These 6 T cell receptor beta chains were sequenced from one sample in a study of T cell changes during pregnancy in multiple sclerosis. Sequencing used immunoSEQ multiplex PCR; TCRdb keeps in-frame clones, though not all of them. The data hold about 79,000 clones, with about nine tenths observed a single time. Sequencing was performed on CD4+ T cells from peripheral blood mononuclear cells, taken in the second trimester of pregnancy. The source of these receptors is a female donor with multiple sclerosis, enrolled in a pregnancy study.

This clone was counted once. The chain employs TRBV28 and TRBJ1-2; 7 nucleotides line up with TRBD1. From germline, CDR1 is MDHEN and CDR2 SYDVKM. This CDR3 has 17 amino acids. The junction had 11 bases not matched to a gene; V was cut back by 2 bases and J by 2 bases. CDR3: CASSLVGSGQRNYGYTF. The CDR3 nucleotides read TGTGCCAGCAGTTTAGTGGGGTCGGGACAGAGAAACTATGGCTACACCTTC.

V usage is TRBV29-1 and J usage is TRBJ2-7; possibly TRBD1 for D (6 bases). This CDR3 has 11 amino acids. The V and J ends lost 6 bases and 9 bases respectively, with 15 bases between them. Germline values: CDR1 SQVTM, CDR2 ANQGSEA. CDR3 in amino acids: CSVLQGPWQYF. The CDR3 DNA reads as TGCAGCGTCCTACAGGGTCCTTGGCAGTACTTC.

This clone was seen once. As DNA, the CDR3 is TGCGCCAGCAGCTCCAGGGACACAGTCTCTGGGGCCAACGTCCTGACTTTC. As protein: CASSSRDTVSGANVLTF. The V and J genes are TRBV5-1 and TRBJ2-6; D is perhaps TRBD1 (6 bases). This CDR3 spans 17 amino acids. V lost 3 bases to trimming and J lost 0 bases, with 13 bases between them. Germline assignment: CDR1 SGHRS and CDR2 YFSETQ.

The rearrangement joins TRBV28 to TRBJ1-6; 8 bases are shared with TRBD1. CDR3 size: 13 residues. Trimming at V came to 6 bases and at J to 8 bases, leaving 3 bases not matched to a gene. From germline, CDR1 is MDHEN and CDR2 SYDVKM. DNA of the CDR3: TGTGCCAGCAGCGGACAGGGAGATTCACCCCTCCACTTT. It is translated as CASSGQGDSPLHF.

This sequence joins TRBV11-3 and TRBJ1-1; possible D gene TRBD1, 6 bases. The CDR3 is 14 residues long. Germline-derived CDR1 and CDR2 are SGHNT and YENEEA. Trimming took 5 bases from V and 4 from J, leaving 14 bases between them. CDR3 region: CASSQRQGSTEAFF. DNA of the CDR3: TGTGCCAGCAGCCAACGGCAGGGGAGCACTGAAGCTTTCTTT.

The J gene is TRBJ2-1, the V gene TRBV19; 10 positions agree with TRBD2. The CDR3 is 15 residues long. Germline V lookup: CDR1 LNHDA, CDR2 SQIVND (reference sequence). V gave up 4 bases and J gave up 5 bases; unmatched junction bases: 5. The CDR3 nucleotides read TGTGCCAGTAGTACAGCTAGCGGGGGAAACAATGAGCAGTTCTTC. It codes for CASSTASGGNNEQFF.